This entry lists 4 T cell receptor beta chains sequenced from one sample in a study of graft-versus-host responses after intestinal transplantation. No antigens are known for them. Libraries were prepared by immunoSEQ multiplex PCR; TCRdb keeps only in-frame clonotypes and omits some of them. Of some 92,000 clones in the sample, about nine tenths were seen once. Sequenced material: unstimulated CD4+ T cells sorted from spleen or lymph node cells, taken before intestinal transplant. All receptors come from a human donor who received an intestinal transplant.

The J gene is TRBJ2-3, the V gene TRBV7-2; D unclear. The CDR3 sequence is 14 residues long. Deletions cut 1 base from V and 2 bases from J, with 7 bases between. Germline V gene data show CDR1 as SGHTA and CDR2 as FQGNSA. The CDR3 protein is CASSLGPNTDTQYF. As DNA, the CDR3 is TGTGCCAGCAGCTTAGGGCCGAACACAGATACGCAGTATTTT. The full variable domain, completed using reference TRBV7-2 and TRBJ2-3, is GAGVSQSPSNKVTEKGKDVELRCDPISGHTALYWYRQSLGQGLEFLIYFQGNSAPDKSGLPSDRFSAERTGGSVSTLTIQRTQQEDSAVYLCASSLGPNTDTQYFGPGTRLTVL.

V and J are TRBV18 and TRBJ2-3, with TRBD2 identical over 11 bases. The J segment lost 6 bases and the V segment lost 5 bases, leaving 13 bases of the junction unmatched. The CDR3 has 17 residues. Germline CDR1 is KGHSH and CDR2 is LQKENI. CDR3 loop: CASSSRLAGTRWDTQYF. The CDR3 region has the DNA TGTGCCAGCTCATCCCGACTAGCGGGAACGCGGTGGGATACGCAGTATTTT.

V is TRBV7-9 and J is TRBJ2-1, with 9 bases matching TRBD2. This CDR3 has 16 residues. The V segment lost 1 base and the J segment 0 bases; nucleotides outside the gene matches: 1. Germline values: CDR1 SEHNR, CDR2 FQNEAQ (reference sequence). DNA for the CDR3: TGTGCCAGCAGCTTAGGTAGCGGGAGCTCCTACAATGAGCAGTTCTTC. Translation gives CASSLGSGSSYNEQFF.

This chain connects TRBV7-8 to TRBJ2-1; 10 nucleotides match TRBD1. Germline V CDR1 and CDR2: SGHVS, FQNEAQ. This CDR3 region has 18 residues. Germline trimming cut 5 bases from V and 7 bases from J; bases unmatched to any gene: 17. As DNA, the CDR3 is TGTGCCAGCAGCCTCCGGGACAGGGGAACACGAACTTGGAATGAGCAGTTCTTC. Translated, it gives CASSLRDRGTRTWNEQFF.